Listed below are T cell receptor beta chains from one sample, sequenced in a study of human T cells and chemical hapten exposure. TCRdb recomputed calls from the RACE reads with MiXCR, one row per CDR3 protein. Of some 36,000 distinct CDR3 sequences listed, roughly 9.5% are singletons. The sequences come from whole blood, collected in connection with sensitization to the hapten diphenylcyclopropenone (DPC). The receptor set was obtained from a man between 45 and 60 years old with alopecia areata. Some clones in this sample may be carry-over from other donors' samples. CDR3s include the opening cysteine and the closing phenylalanine or tryptophan. A D gene is named only where the DNA matches it firmly. The size field is filled for only some rows; it gives once, few, many or a size class.

TRBJ2-5 - many TRBV15 CATSRNRGGTASHF TGTGCCACCAGCAGAAACCGAGGAGGGACAGCCTCCCACTTC
TRBJ2-1 - - TRBV7-2 CASSLSSAPNNEQFF TGTGCCAGCAGCTTATCTAGCGCACCGAATAATGAGCAGTTCTTC
TRBJ2-6 - medium-sized TRBV19 CATGAGYSGANVLTF TGTGCCACTGGCGCGGGCTACTCTGGGGCCAACGTCCTGACTTTC
TRBJ1-6 - many TRBV14 CASSQDGGYFSPLHF TGTGCCAGCAGCCAAGACGGTGGTTATTTTTCACCCCTCCACTTT
TRBJ2-1 - many TRBV12-3/TRBV12-4 CASSSRQLMYNEQFF TGTGCCAGCAGTTCCAGACAGTTGATGTACAATGAGCAGTTCTTC
TRBJ2-7 TRBD1 - TRBV29-1 CSVEVQGWSYEQYF TGCAGCGTTGAAGTACAGGGGTGGTCCTACGAGCAGTACTTC
TRBJ2-4 - - TRBV5-1 CASTRPPLNIQYF TGCGCCAGCACCAGGCCACCCCTAAACATTCAGTACTTC
TRBJ2-3 - many TRBV28 CASSSPQGTDTQYF TGTGCCAGCAGCTCGCCGCAGGGCACAGATACGCAGTATTTT
TRBJ2-7 - - TRBV5-1 CASSILDRLYEQYF TGCGCCAGCAGCATCCTGGACAGACTGTACGAGCAGTACTTC
TRBJ2-2 TRBD2 many TRBV2 CASSGGLAGYGELFF TGTGCCAGCAGCGGGGGACTAGCAGGTTACGGGGAGCTGTTTTTT
TRBJ2-3 TRBD2 many TRBV12-3/TRBV12-4 CASRSTPGLAGVTDTQYF TGTGCCAGCAGAAGTACTCCGGGACTAGCGGGAGTCACAGATACGCAGTATTTT
TRBJ2-1 - many TRBV24-1 CATSDFGPGTYNEQFF TGTGCCACCAGTGATTTTGGACCCGGGACATACAATGAGCAGTTCTTC
TRBJ2-5 - few TRBV29-1 CSVERGAEGTQYF TGCAGCGTTGAAAGGGGGGCCGAGGGGACCCAGTACTTC
TRBJ2-1 - many TRBV9 CASSVEGARGFNEQFF TGTGCCAGCAGCGTAGAAGGAGCTAGAGGGTTCAATGAGCAGTTCTTC
TRBJ1-1 TRBD1 - TRBV7-9 CASSLDRDRGPEAFF TGTGCCAGCAGCTTAGACCGGGACAGGGGACCTGAAGCTTTCTTT
TRBJ2-1 TRBD2 many TRBV9 CASSPDGTSGRIQFF TGTGCCAGCAGCCCCGACGGGACTAGCGGGAGAATCCAGTTCTTC
TRBJ1-3 - - TRBV7-6 CASSFGHTIYF TGTGCCAGCAGCTTTGGCCACACCATATATTTT
TRBJ2-2 TRBD1 many TRBV7-6 CASSLAAGQGSGELFF TGTGCCAGCAGCTTAGCCGCGGGACAGGGGTCCGGGGAGCTGTTTTTT
TRBJ2-1 - many TRBV29-1 CSAVGDETYNEQFF TGCAGCGCAGTTGGGGATGAGACCTACAATGAGCAGTTCTTC
TRBJ2-7 - - TRBV6-1 CASSENSPSSYEQYF TGTGCCAGCAGTGAAAATTCACCCAGCTCCTACGAGCAGTACTTC
TRBJ1-4 - many TRBV4-1 CASSQDEAAEKLFF TGCGCCAGCAGCCAAGACGAGGCGGCCGAAAAACTGTTTTTT
TRBJ2-5 TRBD2 - TRBV12-3/TRBV12-4 CASRNLADQETQYF TGTGCCAGCCGTAACCTAGCGGACCAAGAGACCCAGTACTTC
TRBJ2-1 - many TRBV10-3 CAISSRGGRVNNEQFF TGTGCCATCAGTTCCAGGGGAGGAAGAGTGAACAATGAGCAGTTCTTC
TRBJ2-1 TRBD2 many TRBV5-6 CASSLVAGVRGEQFF TGTGCCAGCAGCTTGGTTGCGGGAGTACGGGGTGAGCAGTTCTTC